The sample holds one count of the clone carrying this TCR beta chain. TCRdb's table, derived via immunoSEQ multiplex PCR, lists solely in-frame clones and lacks some. The sample has approximately 20,000 clones, around 43% seen once; the top ten hold roughly 1.7%. Germline CDR1 SGHAT, CDR2 FQNNGV. V lost 3 bases, J lost 1 base, and 10 bases lay in between. The CDR3 runs 15 residues. This entry belongs to a study of graft-versus-host responses after intestinal transplantation. Across the study: Each transplant was multivisceral, liver-intestinal, or isolated intestinal. For approximately 3 years after anti-thymocyte globulin induction, all recipients took tacrolimus and steroids. General observations from the study: HvG clone declines early post-transplant were associated with peak circulating GvH levels.

There were 200,000 CFSE-labeled responder cells plated together with 200,000 irradiated, violet-dye-labeled stimulator cells. This clonotype was sampled from a human patient who received an intestinal transplant. The gene calls are TRBV11-2 and TRBJ2-1; no clear D. Sequences were derived from alloreactive CD8+ T cells from a mixed lymphocyte reaction culture, sampled before intestinal transplant. Subset described: CFSE-low proliferating T cells sorted from approximately six-day pre-transplant mixed lymphocyte reaction (GvH or HvG direction). The CDR3 DNA is TGTGCCAGCAGCTTCGGTTGGGGATCCTACAATGAGCAGTTCTTC. Translating it yields CASSFGWGSYNEQFF. Together with reference TRBV11-2 and TRBJ2-1, the CDR3 gives the full variable domain: EAGVAQSPRYKIIEKRQSVAFWCNPISGHATLYWYQQILGQGPKLLIQFQNNGVVDDSQLPKDRFSAERLKGVDSTLKIQPAKLEDSAVYLCASSFGWGSYNEQFFGPGTRLTVL.